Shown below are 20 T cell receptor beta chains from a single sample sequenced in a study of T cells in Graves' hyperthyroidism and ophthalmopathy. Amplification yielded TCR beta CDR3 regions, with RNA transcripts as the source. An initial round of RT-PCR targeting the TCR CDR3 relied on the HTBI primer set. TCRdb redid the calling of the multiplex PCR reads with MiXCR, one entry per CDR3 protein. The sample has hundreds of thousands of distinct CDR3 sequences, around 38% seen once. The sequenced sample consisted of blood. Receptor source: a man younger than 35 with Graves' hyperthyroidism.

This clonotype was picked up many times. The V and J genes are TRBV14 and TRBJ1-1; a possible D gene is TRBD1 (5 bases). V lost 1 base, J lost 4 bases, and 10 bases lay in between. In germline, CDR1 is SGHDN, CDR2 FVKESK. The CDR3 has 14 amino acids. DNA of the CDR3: TGTGCCAGCAGCCAAGCGGGAGGGACCACTGAAGCTTTCTTT. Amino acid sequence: CASSQAGGTTEAFF.

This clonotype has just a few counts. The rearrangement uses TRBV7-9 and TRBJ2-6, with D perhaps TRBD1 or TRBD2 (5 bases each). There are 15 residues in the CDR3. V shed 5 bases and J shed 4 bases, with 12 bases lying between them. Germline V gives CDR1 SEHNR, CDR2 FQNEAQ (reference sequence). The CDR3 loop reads CASSPGAVGANVLTF. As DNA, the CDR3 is TGTGCCAGCAGCCCCGGGGCTGTGGGGGCCAACGTCCTGACTTTC.

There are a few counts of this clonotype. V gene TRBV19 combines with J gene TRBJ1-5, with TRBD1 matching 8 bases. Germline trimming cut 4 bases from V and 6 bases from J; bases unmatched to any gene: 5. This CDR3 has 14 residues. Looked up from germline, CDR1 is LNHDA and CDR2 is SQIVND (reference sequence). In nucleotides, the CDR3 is TGTGCCAGTAGTACTGACAGGGGCAGTCAGCCCCAGCATTTT. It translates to CASSTDRGSQPQHF.

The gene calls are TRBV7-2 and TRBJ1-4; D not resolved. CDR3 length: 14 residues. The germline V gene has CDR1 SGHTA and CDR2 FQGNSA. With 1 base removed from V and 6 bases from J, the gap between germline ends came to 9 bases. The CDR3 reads CASSLGGQDEKLFF. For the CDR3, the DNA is TGTGCCAGCAGCTTAGGCGGCCAGGATGAAAAACTGTTTTTT.

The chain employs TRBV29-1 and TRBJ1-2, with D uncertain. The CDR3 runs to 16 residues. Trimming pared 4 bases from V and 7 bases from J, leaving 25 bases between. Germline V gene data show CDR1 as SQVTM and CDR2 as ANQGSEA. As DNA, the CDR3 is TGCAGCGTTGTCCCTCCATCCCGTACTCCGGCGGGTGGCTACACCTTC. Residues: CSVVPPSRTPAGGYTF.

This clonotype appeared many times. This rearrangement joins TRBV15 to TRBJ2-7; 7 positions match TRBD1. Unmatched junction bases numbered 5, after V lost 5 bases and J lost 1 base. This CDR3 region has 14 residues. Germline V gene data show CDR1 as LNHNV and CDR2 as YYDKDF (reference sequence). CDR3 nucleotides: TGTGCCACCAGCGCCCGGGACAGATCCTACGAGCAGTACTTC. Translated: CATSARDRSYEQYF.

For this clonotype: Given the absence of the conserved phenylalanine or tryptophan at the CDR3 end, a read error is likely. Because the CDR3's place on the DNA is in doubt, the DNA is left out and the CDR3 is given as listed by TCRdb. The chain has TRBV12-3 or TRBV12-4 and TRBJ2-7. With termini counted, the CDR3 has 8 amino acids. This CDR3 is CASSFMGI.

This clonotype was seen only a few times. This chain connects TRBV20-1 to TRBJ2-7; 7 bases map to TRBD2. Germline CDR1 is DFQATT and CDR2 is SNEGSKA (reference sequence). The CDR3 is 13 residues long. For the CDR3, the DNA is TGCAGCGACCACGGGAGGAGCTCCTACGAGCAGTACTTC. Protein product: CSDHGRSSYEQYF.

The CDR3 sequence: CASSPTDRDRVYEQYF. CDR3 bases: TGTGCCAGCAGCCCCACCGACCGGGACCGAGTCTACGAGCAGTACTTC. This rearrangement joins TRBV2 to TRBJ2-7; D might be TRBD1 or TRBD2, each matching 5 bases. This CDR3 has 16 residues. Trimming removed 6 bases at V and 3 bases at J, with 21 bases between. The germline gives CDR1 SNHLY, CDR2 FYNNEI.

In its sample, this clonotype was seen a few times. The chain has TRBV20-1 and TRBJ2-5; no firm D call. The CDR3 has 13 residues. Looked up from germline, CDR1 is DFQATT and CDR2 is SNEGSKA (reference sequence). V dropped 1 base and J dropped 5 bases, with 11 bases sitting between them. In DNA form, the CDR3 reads TGCAGTGCTAGAGGGTCTATGAGGGAGACCCAGTACTTC. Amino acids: CSARGSMRETQYF.

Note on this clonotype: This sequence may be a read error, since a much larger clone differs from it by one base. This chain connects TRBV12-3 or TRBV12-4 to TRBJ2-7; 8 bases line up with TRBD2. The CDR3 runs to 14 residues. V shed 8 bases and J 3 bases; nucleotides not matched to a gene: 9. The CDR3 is CASGFPGGDYEQYF. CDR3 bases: TGTGCCAGCGGCTTCCCGGGAGGGGACTACGAGCAGTACTTC.

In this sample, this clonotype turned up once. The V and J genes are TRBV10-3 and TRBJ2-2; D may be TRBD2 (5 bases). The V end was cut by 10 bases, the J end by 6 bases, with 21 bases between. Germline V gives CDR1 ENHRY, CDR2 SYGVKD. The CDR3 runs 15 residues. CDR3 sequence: CASSLHRVGAGELFF. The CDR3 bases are TGTGCCAGCAGCCTCCACCGAGTCGGGGCCGGGGAGCTGTTTTTT.

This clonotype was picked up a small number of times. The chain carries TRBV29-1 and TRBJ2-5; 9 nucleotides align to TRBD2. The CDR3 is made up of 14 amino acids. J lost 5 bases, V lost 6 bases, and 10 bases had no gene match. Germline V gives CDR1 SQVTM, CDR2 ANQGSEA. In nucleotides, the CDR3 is TGCAGCGTAACTCCAGCGAGCGGGGGGGAGACCCAGTACTTC. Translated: CSVTPASGGETQYF.

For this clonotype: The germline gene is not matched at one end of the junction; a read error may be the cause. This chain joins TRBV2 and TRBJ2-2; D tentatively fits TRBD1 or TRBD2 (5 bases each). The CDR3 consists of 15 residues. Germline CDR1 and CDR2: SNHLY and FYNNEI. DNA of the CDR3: TGTGCCAGCAGCGAAGCCGGGGACGGTGCCGGGGAGCTGTTTTTT. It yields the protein CASSEAGDGAGELFF.

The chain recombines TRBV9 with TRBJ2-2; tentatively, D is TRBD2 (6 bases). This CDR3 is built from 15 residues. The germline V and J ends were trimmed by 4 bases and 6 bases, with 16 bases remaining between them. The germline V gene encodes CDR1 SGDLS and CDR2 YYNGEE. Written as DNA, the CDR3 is TGTGCCAGCAGCCGAGATTGGCGGGGAGCCGGGGAGCTGTTTTTT. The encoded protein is CASSRDWRGAGELFF.

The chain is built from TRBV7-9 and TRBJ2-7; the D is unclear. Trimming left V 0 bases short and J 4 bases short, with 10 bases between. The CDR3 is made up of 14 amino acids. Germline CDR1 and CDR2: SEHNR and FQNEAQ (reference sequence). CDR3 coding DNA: TGTGCCAGCAGCTTAGCCCCCCCCCCATACGAGCAGTACTTC. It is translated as CASSLAPPPYEQYF.

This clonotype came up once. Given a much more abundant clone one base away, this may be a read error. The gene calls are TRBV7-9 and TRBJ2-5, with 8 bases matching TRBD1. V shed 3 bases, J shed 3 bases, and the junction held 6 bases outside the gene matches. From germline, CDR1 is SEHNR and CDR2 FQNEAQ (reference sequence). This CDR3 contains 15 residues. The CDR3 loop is CASSFVGTGEETQYF. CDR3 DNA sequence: TGTGCCAGCAGCTTTGTGGGGACAGGAGAAGAGACCCAGTACTTC.

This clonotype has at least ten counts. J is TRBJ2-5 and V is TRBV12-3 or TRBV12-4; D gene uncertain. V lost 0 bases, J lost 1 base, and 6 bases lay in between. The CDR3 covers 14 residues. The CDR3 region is CASSLARFQETQYF. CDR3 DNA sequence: TGTGCCAGCAGTTTAGCCCGCTTCCAAGAGACCCAGTACTTC.

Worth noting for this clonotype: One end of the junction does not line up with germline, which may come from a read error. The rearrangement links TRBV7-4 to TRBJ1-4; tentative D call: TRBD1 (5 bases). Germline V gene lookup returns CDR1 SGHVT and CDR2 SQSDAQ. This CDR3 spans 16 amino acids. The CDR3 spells CASSLPGLAHTGYLDF. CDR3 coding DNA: TGTGCCAGCAGCTTACCGGGACTAGCGCACACCGGGTACCTGGATTTT.

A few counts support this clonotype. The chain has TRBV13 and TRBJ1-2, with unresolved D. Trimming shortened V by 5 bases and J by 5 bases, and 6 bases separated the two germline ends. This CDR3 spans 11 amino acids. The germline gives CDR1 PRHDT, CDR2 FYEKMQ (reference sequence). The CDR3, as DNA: TGTGCCAGCAGCCGAGCTTATGGCTACACCTTC. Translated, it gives CASSRAYGYTF.